The source of this T cell receptor beta chain is a study of blood T cell repertoires in COVID-19. Germline V gene data show CDR1 as LNHDA and CDR2 as SQIVND (reference sequence). CDR3 length: 13 residues. The V gene lost 4 bases and the J gene lost 7 bases, with 14 bases spanning the gap. Clones were sequenced by immunoSEQ multiplex PCR, and TCRdb holds only the in-frame ones, with some missing. The table records 140,000 to 150,000 clones, roughly 84% of them present only once. The TCR sequence derives from a woman in her fifties or sixties who had been exposed to COVID-19. The V gene is TRBV19, the J gene TRBJ2-7; D might be TRBD2 (6 bases). Sequenced sample: PBMCs or T cells enriched from blood (not recorded which). The CDR3 loop is CASSTRAGREQYF. CDR3 DNA: TGTGCCAGTAGTACGCGAGCGGGTCGAGAGCAGTACTTC. Supplemented by reference TRBV19 and TRBJ2-7, the full variable domain reads DGGITQSPKYLFRKEGQNVTLSCEQNLNHDAMYWYRQDPGQGLRLIYYSQIVNDFQKGDIAEGYSVSREKKESFPLTVTSAQKNPTAFYLCASSTRAGREQYFGPGTRLTVT.